Following are 30 T cell receptor beta chains from one sample sequenced in a study of cytomegalovirus exposure and HLA in healthy donors. 60 Vbeta and 13 Jbeta primers were used in PCR. Here immunoSEQ multiplex PCR was the method, and the copy in TCRdb shows in-frame clones only, minus some. The table includes fewer than 250,000 clones, about 84% detected once. The sequenced sample consisted of PBMCs. These receptors all stem from a woman under 40 in good health and CMV-seropositive.

This chain links TRBV4-1 with TRBJ2-2, with D possibly matching TRBD2 (5 bases). CDR1 is MGHRA, CDR2 YSYEKL, per germline. Trimming pared 0 bases from V and 7 bases from J, leaving 12 bases between. The CDR3 spans 15 residues. The CDR3 DNA reads as TGCGCCAGCAGCCAAGAGGGTCGGGGAATCGGGGAGCTGTTTTTT. This encodes CASSQEGRGIGELFF.

The CDR3 coding sequence is TGTGCCAGCAGTGACAGGGTCCTTACGTACGAGCAGTACTTC. The encoded protein is CASSDRVLTYEQYF. The chain couples TRBV28 to TRBJ2-7; 7 bases align to TRBD1. CDR1 is MDHEN, CDR2 SYDVKM, per germline. The CDR3 length is 14 residues. The ends lost 5 bases at V and 4 bases at J; junction bases unmatched: 8.

This clone was detected only once. This chain joins TRBV6-1 and TRBJ2-5; D is perhaps TRBD2 (6 bases). The CDR3 runs to 15 residues. The germline V gene encodes CDR1 MNHNS and CDR2 SASEGT. V was clipped by 0 bases and J by 3 bases, with 11 bases between them. Here the CDR3 DNA reads TGTGCCAGCAGTGAAGCGCGGGACCCCAAAGAGACCCAGTACTTC. It encodes CASSEARDPKETQYF.

V usage is TRBV5-4 and J usage is TRBJ1-1; 8 bases are shared with TRBD1. V lost 7 bases to trimming and J lost 4 bases; unmatched junction nucleotides: 6. The CDR3 length is 13 residues. Per germline, CDR1 SGHNT and CDR2 YYREEE (reference sequence). The CDR3 bases are TGTGCCAGCCACCCGGACAGGGCCACTGAAGCTTTCTTT. It encodes CASHPDRATEAFF.

V and J are TRBV30 and TRBJ2-2; a possible D gene is TRBD1 (6 bases). Trimming removed 2 bases at V and 6 bases at J, with 19 bases between. This CDR3 spans 16 amino acids. CDR1 is GTSNPN and CDR2 is SVGIG in the germline V gene (reference sequence). The CDR3 DNA is TGTGCCTGGAGTTCACTTAGTAACAGGGCGTCCGGGGAGCTGTTTTTT. Amino acid sequence: CAWSSLSNRASGELFF.

The genes are TRBV11-2 and TRBJ2-7; TRBD2 might be the D (5 bases). The germline gives CDR1 SGHAT, CDR2 FQNNGV. The CDR3 is 15 amino acids. The V end was cut by 0 bases, the J end by 3 bases, with 12 bases between. The CDR3 protein is CASSLDRETNYEQYF. The CDR3 region has the DNA TGTGCCAGCAGCTTAGATCGGGAAACCAACTACGAGCAGTACTTC.

The genes are TRBV5-6 and TRBJ1-2; D unresolved. The CDR3 is 14 amino acids. V lost 2 bases to trimming and J lost 0 bases, with 8 bases between them. Per the germline V gene, CDR1 is SGHDT and CDR2 is YYEEEE. The CDR3 is CASSFSTANYGYTF. The CDR3 nucleotides read TGTGCCAGCAGCTTCTCCACAGCTAACTATGGCTACACCTTC.

In this sample, this clone turned up once. The chain couples TRBV9 to TRBJ1-2; TRBD1 matches 8 bases. Per germline, CDR1 SGDLS and CDR2 YYNGEE. The CDR3 totals 15 residues. V lost 3 bases to trimming and J lost 6 bases; unmatched junction nucleotides: 10. The CDR3 here is CASSAEPDRADGYTF. In DNA, the CDR3 is TGTGCCAGCAGCGCCGAACCGGACAGGGCTGATGGCTACACCTTC.

This clone is a singleton in its sample. The same CDR3 also results from other DNA sequences found in this sample. J is TRBJ2-3 and V is TRBV6-4; TRBD2 matches at 8 bases. J lost 6 bases, V lost 4 bases, and 3 bases had no gene match. CDR3 size: 13 residues. Germline V gene lookup returns CDR1 MRHNA and CDR2 SNTAGT. The CDR3 spells CASSGTSLDTQYF. The DNA for the CDR3 is TGTGCCAGCAGTGGGACTAGCTTGGATACGCAGTATTTT.

The V call is TRBV2, the J call TRBJ2-7; 7 bases are a match to TRBD1. CDR3 length: 14 residues. V lost 7 bases and J lost 4; bases outside the gene matches: 10. Germline CDR1 and CDR2: SNHLY and FYNNEI. DNA for the CDR3: TGTGCCAGCATGCGAGACAGGGTGTCTTACGAGCAGTACTTC. Its protein is CASMRDRVSYEQYF. The variable domain in full, completed from reference TRBV2 and TRBJ2-7, reads EPEVTQTPSHQVTQMGQEVILRCVPISNHLYFYWYRQILGQKVEFLVSFYNNEISEKSEIFDDQFSVERPDGSNFTLKIRSTKLEDSAMYFCASMRDRVSYEQYFGPGTRLTVT.

This chain connects TRBV2 to TRBJ2-2, with D maybe TRBD1 (6 bases). This CDR3 region has 14 residues. V was shortened by 6 bases and J by 0 bases, with 8 bases between the two germline ends. Looked up from germline, CDR1 is SNHLY and CDR2 is FYNNEI. CDR3: CASRGASNTGELFF. CDR3 DNA: TGTGCCAGCAGGGGGGCTTCGAACACCGGGGAGCTGTTTTTT.

This clone has just a few counts. The J gene is TRBJ2-2, the V gene TRBV28; D remains ambiguous. The germline V gene encodes CDR1 MDHEN and CDR2 SYDVKM. This CDR3 is 16 amino acids long. The chain's CDR3 is CTAPGSPVGETGELFF. As DNA, the CDR3 is TGTACGGCGCCAGGCAGCCCGGTCGGTGAAACCGGGGAGCTGTTTTTT. Filled out from reference TRBV28 and TRBJ2-2, the complete variable domain reads DVKVTQSSRYLVKRTGEKVFLECVQDMDHENMFWYRQDPGLGLRLIYFSYDVKMKEKGDIPEGYSVSREKKERFSLILESASTNQTSMYLCTAPGSPVGETGELFFGEGSRLTVL.

The chain employs TRBV19 and TRBJ1-2; 12 bases fit TRBD1. Germline V lookup: CDR1 LNHDA, CDR2 SQIVND (reference sequence). This CDR3 region has 16 residues. Trimming took 5 bases from V and 2 from J; bases not matched to a gene: 6. CDR3 amino acids: CASSSGTGGSNYGYTF. The CDR3 DNA sequence: TGTGCCAGTAGTTCCGGGACAGGGGGCTCCAACTATGGCTACACCTTC.

The rearrangement uses TRBV4-2 and TRBJ2-3; D uncertain. The CDR3 is 17 residues long. The germline gives CDR1 LGHNA, CDR2 YNFKEQ. The ends were cut back, 1 base at V and 2 bases at J, with 16 bases in the middle. The DNA for the CDR3 is TGTGCCAGCAGCCAAGGTGGTGACTTACCCACCACAGATACGCAGTATTTT. Protein: CASSQGGDLPTTDTQYF.

The chain uses TRBV4-2 and TRBJ1-1; the match to TRBD1 covers 7 bases. Germline loops: CDR1 LGHNA, CDR2 YNFKEQ. V shed 4 bases, J shed 6 bases, and the junction held 11 bases outside the gene matches. The length of the CDR3 is 15 residues. CDR3 sequence (DNA): TGTGCCAGCAGCCCCAGCCGACAGGGAGCCCCTGAAGCTTTCTTT. The encoded protein is CASSPSRQGAPEAFF.

The V and J genes are TRBV4-2 and TRBJ2-7; 7 bases line up with TRBD1. Trimming removed 2 bases from V and 1 base from J; junction bases left unmatched: 2. The CDR3 sequence is 14 residues long. Germline loops: CDR1 LGHNA, CDR2 YNFKEQ. The CDR3 protein is CASSQRDRSYEQYF. The CDR3 coding sequence is TGTGCCAGCAGCCAACGGGACAGATCCTACGAGCAGTACTTC.

The chain has TRBV27 and TRBJ2-1; TRBD2 aligns across 7 bases. Germline V gene lookup returns CDR1 MNHEY and CDR2 SMNVEV (reference sequence). There are 16 residues in the CDR3. V lost 6 bases, J lost 6 bases, and 14 bases stayed unmatched. The CDR3 sequence: CASSPTGLEEGNEQFF. CDR3 sequence (DNA): TGTGCCAGCAGCCCTACCGGACTAGAAGAGGGCAATGAGCAGTTCTTC.

This chain links TRBV29-1 with TRBJ2-7, with 11 bases lining up with TRBD1. Germline trimming cut 8 bases from V and 0 bases from J; bases unmatched to any gene: 9. This CDR3 is built from 15 residues. Looked up from germline, CDR1 is SQVTM and CDR2 is ANQGSEA. The CDR3 bases are TGCAGCCCGGACAGGGGGCCTCCGAGCTCCTACGAGCAGTACTTC. Its protein product is CSPDRGPPSSYEQYF.

The chain combines TRBV5-4 with TRBJ1-1; D ambiguous. Germline V CDR1 and CDR2: SGHNT, YYREEE (reference sequence). V was trimmed by 0 bases and J by 0 bases, leaving 18 bases between them. CDR3 length equals 18 residues. The CDR3 nucleotides are TGTGCCAGCAGCTTGGATGGGCCGAGCGGGGATTTGAACACTGAAGCTTTCTTT. Translation gives CASSLDGPSGDLNTEAFF.

The genes are TRBV27 and TRBJ1-5; the match to TRBD1 covers 8 bases. Germline CDR1 is MNHEY and CDR2 is SMNVEV (reference sequence). The length of the CDR3 is 16 residues. V dropped 5 bases and J dropped 1; count of bases not matched to a gene: 7. In DNA, the CDR3 is TGTGCCAGCAGTCGACAGGGGAGAGGAAGCAATCAGCCCCAGCATTTT. This translates into CASSRQGRGSNQPQHF.

The rearrangement uses TRBV2 and TRBJ1-4, with 8 bases matching TRBD1. CDR1 is SNHLY and CDR2 is FYNNEI in the germline V gene. The CDR3 spans 15 residues. V gave up 5 bases and J gave up 8 bases; unmatched junction bases: 10. CDR3: CASSKRQGTGEKLFF. As DNA, the CDR3 is TGTGCCAGCAGTAAACGACAGGGGACGGGAGAAAAACTGTTTTTT.

Written as DNA, the CDR3 is TGTGCCATCAGCGGCTCCAAACAGTCTGAAGCTTTCTTT. It codes for CAISGSKQSEAFF. This chain links TRBV10-3 with TRBJ1-1; D gene uncertain. This CDR3 spans 13 amino acids. Germline lookup yields CDR1 ENHRY and CDR2 SYGVKD. The ends were cut back, 6 bases at V and 6 bases at J, with 14 bases in the middle.

V usage is TRBV19 and J usage is TRBJ2-3, with a weak D call TRBD2 (7 bases). V dropped 6 bases and J dropped 6 bases, with 16 bases sitting between them. This CDR3 is 14 amino acids long. Germline V gene lookup returns CDR1 LNHDA and CDR2 SQIVND (reference sequence). The CDR3 coding sequence is TGTGCCAGTAGGAGGAGGGGGGGGAGTGATACGCAGTATTTT. Residues: CASRRRGGSDTQYF.

This clone was detected only a few times. The rearrangement joins TRBV5-1 to TRBJ2-5, with TRBD2 matching 7 bases. The CDR3 sequence is 14 residues long. The junction had 7 bases not matched to a gene; V was cut back by 4 bases and J by 4 bases. Germline values: CDR1 SGHRS, CDR2 YFSETQ. The CDR3 nucleotides are TGCGCCAGCAGCCCCCTCTCTAGCGGAGAGACCCAGTACTTC. Its translation: CASSPLSSGETQYF.

J is TRBJ2-1 and V is TRBV7-3; D uncertain. This CDR3 spans 16 amino acids. V shed 0 bases and J shed 9 bases, with 18 bases lying between them. Germline CDR1 is SGHTA and CDR2 is FQGTGA. The CDR3 DNA sequence: TGTGCCAGCAGCTTAACAGACAATCTGTATAGTGGTGAGCAGTTCTTC. Its protein product is CASSLTDNLYSGEQFF. Looking up the rest from reference TRBV7-3 and TRBJ2-1 gives the full variable domain: GAGVSQTPSNKVTEKGKYVELRCDPISGHTALYWYRQSLGQGPEFLIYFQGTGAADDSGLPNDRFFAVRPEGSVSTLKIQRTERGDSAVYLCASSLTDNLYSGEQFFGPGTRLTVL.

This clone was picked up one time. The chain links TRBV7-8 to TRBJ2-1; TRBD2 agrees at 7 bases. After removal of 1 base from V and 7 bases from J, the junction contained 7 bases not matched to a gene. The germline gives CDR1 SGHVS, CDR2 FQNEAQ. CDR3 length equals 15 residues. CDR3 amino acids: CASSLGLAVGNEQFF. The CDR3 region has the DNA TGTGCCAGCAGCTTAGGGCTAGCGGTTGGTAATGAGCAGTTCTTC.

The V and J genes are TRBV10-3 and TRBJ2-7; 11 bases map to TRBD2. The CDR3 is made up of 15 amino acids. The junction had 10 bases not matched to a gene; V was cut back by 8 bases and J by 4 bases. The germline V gene encodes CDR1 ENHRY and CDR2 SYGVKD. The CDR3 nucleotides read TGTGCCATCTCCGGGACTAGCGGTTCTACTTACGAGCAGTACTTC. It specifies CAISGTSGSTYEQYF.

This clone was observed a single time. This chain links TRBV28 with TRBJ2-2; TRBD1 agrees at 8 bases. This CDR3 has 15 residues. After removal of 6 bases from V and 5 bases from J, the junction contained 8 bases not matched to a gene. CDR1 is MDHEN and CDR2 is SYDVKM in the germline V gene. The CDR3 DNA sequence: TGTGCCAGCAGCGGGCCAGGGGGCCTTACCGGGGAGCTGTTTTTT. Encoded protein: CASSGPGGLTGELFF.

This clone was counted a few times. The CDR3 nucleotides read TGCGCCAGCAGCCTGGAGCGACAACGCCCTGAGGGAGATACGCAGTATTTT. Protein sequence: CASSLERQRPEGDTQYF. The genes are TRBV5-1 and TRBJ2-3, with D tentatively TRBD2 (5 bases). The CDR3 covers 17 residues. Germline values: CDR1 SGHRS, CDR2 YFSETQ. The V gene lost 4 bases and the J gene lost 5 bases, with 23 bases spanning the gap.

The chain recombines TRBV10-3 with TRBJ2-3, with D possibly TRBD1 on 6 matching bases. Germline lookup yields CDR1 ENHRY and CDR2 SYGVKD. This CDR3 is built from 13 residues. V lost 6 bases and J lost 5, with 12 bases in between. The CDR3 region has the DNA TGTGCCATCAGGCCCGGGACACGAGATACGCAGTATTTT. This encodes CAIRPGTRDTQYF.